The entry below gives a single T cell receptor (beta chain) sequence along with its context. Terminally differentiated effector memory CD45RA+ cells were excluded from the naive CD8 cells, which were CD45RO-negative and positively selected for CCR7. V shed 3 bases and J 11 bases; nucleotides not matched to a gene: 6. Germline V gives CDR1 MDHEN, CDR2 SYDVKM. This CDR3 is 14 amino acids long. Sequencing used immunoSEQ multiplex PCR; TCRdb keeps in-frame clones, though not all of them. The table lists about 2.1 million clones, roughly 91% of them singletons. The data were taken from a study of shared clonotypes between healthy human individuals.

The J gene is TRBJ1-4, the V gene TRBV28; TRBD1 matches at 10 bases. Sequenced input: naive CD8+ T cells from PBMCs. The source is a man younger than 35 in good health. Some clones in this sample may be carry-over from other donors' samples. The CDR3 is CASSFPGQGGKLFF. The DNA of the CDR3 is TGTGCCAGCAGTTTTCCCGGACAGGGGGGGAAACTGTTTTTT.